Presented here are 10 T cell receptor beta chains from one specimen sequenced in a study of OX40 agonist ivuxolimab in advanced cancers. The assay was immunoSEQ multiplex PCR, and TCRdb's table has in-frame clones only and misses some. The sample records tens of thousands of clones, around 89% being singletons. The sample in question was CD4+ or CD8+ T cells sorted from blood, obtained in a trial of the OX40 agonist ivuxolimab. Receptors originate from an adult with an advanced solid tumor such as melanoma, head and neck, liver or kidney cancer.

The chain employs TRBV13 and TRBJ1-2, with 9 bases that match TRBD1. The CDR3 consists of 16 residues. With V trimmed by 1 base and J by 2 bases, 5 bases remained unmatched. The germline gives CDR1 PRHDT, CDR2 FYEKMQ (reference sequence). CDR3 region: CASSLEVGQGNYGYTF. CDR3 DNA sequence: TGTGCCAGCAGCTTAGAAGTGGGACAGGGAAACTATGGCTACACCTTC.

The V call is TRBV6-1, the J call TRBJ2-1; 7 bases are a match to TRBD1. Unmatched junction bases numbered 7, after V lost 2 bases and J lost 3 bases. The CDR3 is 16 amino acids. Germline V gene lookup returns CDR1 MNHNS and CDR2 SASEGT. CDR3 in DNA: TGTGCCAGCAGTGAATGGGTGGGACAGTTCTACAATGAGCAGTTCTTC. It encodes CASSEWVGQFYNEQFF.

This chain connects TRBV7-9 to TRBJ2-3, with 9 bases identical to TRBD1. J lost 0 bases, V lost 5 bases, and 6 bases had no gene match. The CDR3 covers 16 residues. CDR1 and CDR2 from the germline V gene are SEHNR and FQNEAQ (reference sequence). The CDR3, as DNA: TGTGCCAGCAGCCCGGGACAGGGACGAAGCACAGATACGCAGTATTTT. Encoded protein: CASSPGQGRSTDTQYF.

The rearrangement joins TRBV14 to TRBJ1-2, with TRBD1 identical over 11 bases. Germline assignment: CDR1 SGHDN and CDR2 FVKESK. Trimming cost V 0 bases and J 7 bases; bases outside gene matches: 7. This CDR3 has 16 amino acids. This CDR3 is CASSQDWTGGVGGYTF. The CDR3 DNA follows: TGTGCCAGCAGCCAAGATTGGACAGGGGGCGTAGGTGGCTACACCTTC. The whole variable domain, remainder taken from reference TRBV14 and TRBJ1-2, is EAGVTQFPSHSVIEKGQTVTLRCDPISGHDNLYWYRRVMGKEIKFLLHFVKESKQDESGMPNNRFLAERTGGTYSTLKVQPAELEDSGVYFCASSQDWTGGVGGYTFGSGTRLTVV.

The rearrangement joins TRBV7-9 to TRBJ1-2, with a possible D match to TRBD1 (6 bases). The CDR3 extends over 15 amino acids. Germline V lookup: CDR1 SEHNR, CDR2 FQNEAQ (reference sequence). V lost 4 bases and J lost 6, with 18 bases in between. CDR3 in amino acids: CASSSSWAGDHGYTF. As DNA, the CDR3 is TGTGCCAGCAGCTCAAGTTGGGCAGGGGATCATGGCTACACCTTC.

V and J are TRBV4-1 and TRBJ2-7; the D is unclear. The ends were cut back, 4 bases at V and 2 bases at J, with 15 bases in the middle. Germline CDR1 reads MGHRA; CDR2 reads YSYEKL. The CDR3 length is 15 residues. This CDR3 reads CASSLKPGKTYEQYF. Here the CDR3 DNA reads TGCGCCAGCAGCCTCAAGCCCGGTAAAACCTACGAGCAGTACTTC.

The CDR3 loop reads CASSPGTGMNTEAFF. The CDR3 DNA is TGTGCCAGCAGCCCCGGGACAGGGATGAACACTGAAGCTTTCTTT. The rearrangement links TRBV7-9 to TRBJ1-1; 9 bases are a match to TRBD1. Trimming cost V 5 bases and J 0 bases; bases outside gene matches: 4. Germline assignment: CDR1 SEHNR and CDR2 FQNEAQ (reference sequence). The CDR3 contains 15 residues.

Of note for this clone: The junction and the germline gene differ at one end; a read error may be behind it. The DNA for the CDR3 is TGTGCCAGCAGCACGGACTCCCACGAGCAGTACTTC. It specifies CASSTDSHEQYF. V usage is TRBV7-9 and J usage is TRBJ2-7; maybe TRBD2 (5 bases). The CDR3 has 12 amino acids. CDR1 is SEHNR and CDR2 is FQNEAQ in the germline V gene (reference sequence). The full variable domain, completed using reference TRBV7-9 and TRBJ2-7, is DTGVSQNPRHKITKRGQNVTFRCDPISEHNRLYWYRQTLGQGPEFLTYFQNEAQLEKSRLLSDRFSAERPKGSFSTLEIQRTEQGDSAMYLCASSTDSHEQYFGPGTRLTVT.

Written as DNA, the CDR3 is TGTGCCAGCAGCTTAGATCACAGGGCGGGCTACACCTTC. Translated: CASSLDHRAGYTF. The chain is built from TRBV11-2 and TRBJ1-2; tentative D call: TRBD1 (6 bases). This CDR3 contains 13 residues. The V gene lost 0 bases and the J gene lost 8 bases, with 10 bases spanning the gap. The germline CDR1 and CDR2 sequences are SGHAT and FQNNGV.

J is TRBJ1-5 and V is TRBV6-6; D is unresolved. The V and J ends lost 4 bases and 0 bases respectively, with 10 bases between them. Germline assignment: CDR1 MNHNY and CDR2 SVGAGI (reference sequence). The CDR3 covers 15 residues. CDR3 sequence reads: CASSSAGFSNQPQHF. CDR3 nucleotide sequence: TGTGCCAGCAGTTCGGCGGGGTTTAGCAATCAGCCCCAGCATTTT.